The 12 T cell receptor beta chains presented below share a single source sample, sequenced in a study of T cell changes during pregnancy in multiple sclerosis. TCRdb's copy holds only in-frame clones and misses some; the assay was immunoSEQ multiplex PCR. Among some 42,000 clones, about 85% were seen once, and the ten largest hold more than 0.7%. The sequencing here drew on CD4+ T cells from peripheral blood mononuclear cells, taken after pregnancy. These receptors all come from a female donor with multiple sclerosis, enrolled in a pregnancy study.

The chain links TRBV14 to TRBJ2-7, with 7 bases that match TRBD2. V was pared by 4 bases and J by 7 bases, with 16 bases of the junction left unmatched. The CDR3 runs 16 residues. The germline V gene encodes CDR1 SGHDN and CDR2 FVKESK. The CDR3 loop reads CASSRVGGSIGAEQYF. The CDR3 region has the DNA TGTGCCAGCAGCCGAGTCGGGGGGTCGATCGGTGCGGAGCAGTACTTC.

This rearrangement joins TRBV18 to TRBJ1-2; 7 bases are shared with TRBD1. CDR3 length: 15 residues. The V gene's germline CDR1 is KGHSH and CDR2 LQKENI. J gave up 4 bases and V 3 bases, and 8 bases lay outside the gene matches. DNA for the CDR3: TGTGCCAGCTCACCCGACAGGGTAAGCCTCTATGGCTACACCTTC. This gives the protein CASSPDRVSLYGYTF.

Only one count was recorded for this clone. The chain recombines TRBV28 with TRBJ1-1; 9 bases align to TRBD1. This CDR3 region has 14 residues. Germline V gene lookup returns CDR1 MDHEN and CDR2 SYDVKM. The trim removed 5 bases at V and 1 base at J, leaving 2 bases unmatched. CDR3 DNA sequence: TGTGCCAGCAGTACAGGGGGCTGGAACACTGAAGCTTTCTTT. As protein: CASSTGGWNTEAFF. The entire variable domain, with the rest obtained from reference TRBV28 and TRBJ1-1, is as follows: DVKVTQSSRYLVKRTGEKVFLECVQDMDHENMFWYRQDPGLGLRLIYFSYDVKMKEKGDIPEGYSVSREKKERFSLILESASTNQTSMYLCASSTGGWNTEAFFGQGTRLTVV.

The chain uses TRBV7-6 and TRBJ1-3; D is uncertain. Trimming left V 5 bases short and J 9 bases short, with 20 bases between. This CDR3 is 15 amino acids long. CDR1 and CDR2 (germline): SGHVS, FNYEAQ. CDR3 loop: CASSLRGSGEGTIYF. The CDR3 nucleotides are TGTGCCAGCAGCCTACGTGGGTCCGGGGAAGGCACCATATATTTT.

The sample holds a few counts of this clone. This chain connects TRBV5-1 to TRBJ1-2; possibly TRBD1 for D (5 bases). The CDR3 spans 15 residues. Germline-derived CDR1 and CDR2 are SGHRS and YFSETQ. Trimming took 4 bases from V and 5 from J, leaving 18 bases between them. CDR3 protein: CASSPRPGFGYGYTF. The CDR3 DNA reads TGCGCCAGCAGCCCGAGGCCAGGGTTTGGGTATGGCTACACCTTC.

The genes are TRBV11-3 and TRBJ2-2, with D tentatively TRBD2 (6 bases). CDR1 SGHNT and CDR2 YENEEA come from the germline V gene. Deletions cut 5 bases from V and 1 base from J, with 14 bases between. The length of the CDR3 is 16 residues. The chain's CDR3 is CASSGTGRGNTGELFF. The CDR3 bases are TGTGCCAGCAGCGGAACGGGGCGGGGGAACACCGGGGAGCTGTTTTTT.

The chain is built from TRBV5-1 and TRBJ1-1; D might be TRBD1 (6 bases). The V gene's germline CDR1 is SGHRS and CDR2 YFSETQ. The CDR3 extends over 15 amino acids. Trimming shortened V by 3 bases and J by 3 bases, and 15 bases separated the two germline ends. CDR3 DNA sequence: TGCGCCAGCAGCTCAGGGGCGGAGGTGGACACTGAAGCTTTCTTT. This sequence encodes CASSSGAEVDTEAFF.

The genes are TRBV5-1 and TRBJ2-7; 7 bases align to TRBD1. Trimming removed 4 bases from V and 3 bases from J; junction bases left unmatched: 10. The CDR3 covers 15 residues. Germline V gene data show CDR1 as SGHRS and CDR2 as YFSETQ. CDR3 sequence (DNA): TGCGCCAGCAGCCCCGGGACAGCAAAATTCTACGAGCAGTACTTC. Its protein is CASSPGTAKFYEQYF.

The chain couples TRBV7-9 to TRBJ2-7; possible D gene TRBD1, 6 bases. This CDR3 contains 15 residues. Deletions cut 5 bases from V and 0 bases from J, with 14 bases between. Germline V CDR1 and CDR2: SEHNR, FQNEAQ (reference sequence). The CDR3 reads CASSLGATSSYEQYF. The CDR3 DNA sequence: TGTGCCAGCAGCCTGGGGGCCACTAGCTCCTACGAGCAGTACTTC.

The rearrangement uses TRBV7-3 and TRBJ1-1; no reliable D call. This CDR3 is 13 amino acids long. V lost 5 bases and J 1 base, leaving 8 bases between the germline ends. The germline V gene has CDR1 SGHTA and CDR2 FQGTGA. In DNA, the CDR3 is TGTGCCAGCAGCCCCGGTGGGAACACTGAAGCTTTCTTT. Translated: CASSPGGNTEAFF.

V usage is TRBV7-8 and J usage is TRBJ1-6; 9 bases are shared with TRBD1. The CDR3 spans 15 residues. After removal of 4 bases from V and 10 bases from J, the junction contained 8 bases not matched to a gene. Germline V gives CDR1 SGHVS, CDR2 FQNEAQ. The DNA for the CDR3 is TGTGCCAGCAGCTCAGGACAGGGGAGGTACTCACCCCTCCACTTT. Translating gives CASSSGQGRYSPLHF.

This clone was recorded a few times. The chain is built from TRBV5-1 and TRBJ1-2, with D maybe TRBD1 (6 bases). The CDR3 is 13 residues long. Deletions cut 0 bases from V and 14 bases from J, with 17 bases between. In germline, CDR1 is SGHRS, CDR2 YFSETQ. CDR3 sequence: CASSLGLGGESTF. CDR3 sequence (DNA): TGCGCCAGCAGCTTGGGTTTAGGGGGGGAATCGACCTTC.